What follows describes a single T cell receptor (beta chain). This sample is drawn from a study of blood T cell repertoires in COVID-19. At the level of the study: From the United States, Italy and Spain came samples of acute and convalescent COVID-19. In each case, the material was cDNA or gDNA derived from T cells, B-cell-depleted T cells, or PBMCs.

CDR1 is MNHNS and CDR2 is SASEGT in the germline V gene. V was clipped by 0 bases and J by 11 bases, with 11 bases between them. The CDR3 is 13 amino acids. In the authors' methods: Reference gene primers were amplified, and this amplification served to estimate nucleated cell counts. Using immunoSEQ multiplex PCR, the repertoire was profiled, and TCRdb retains in-frame clones only, with some absent. The V and J calls and clone size come from that table; D and trimming were worked out from the DNA. The table lists tens of thousands of clones, about 80% of them singletons. The clonotype was recovered from a human donor in a cohort sampled during active COVID-19. The chain couples TRBV6-1 to TRBJ2-4; D may be TRBD1 (6 bases). Source material: peripheral blood. CDR3 sequence reads: CASSEATWTVQYF. In nucleotides, the CDR3 is TGTGCCAGCAGTGAAGCAACTTGGACAGTTCAGTACTTC.